This TCR beta chain was retrieved from a study of T cell repertoires in cytomegalovirus infection. This clonotype occurred a few times. Its antigen remains unidentified. The V and J ends lost 8 bases and 7 bases, in that order; junction bases with no gene match: 14. This CDR3 spans 15 amino acids. TCRdb called the reads again in MiXCR, with one record for every CDR3 protein. The table lists approximately 110,000 distinct CDR3 sequences, 25% to 30% of them singletons. V is TRBV12-3 or TRBV12-4 and J is TRBJ1-2; 9 positions match TRBD1. This TCR was recovered from a human donor in good health (CMV status not recorded). Some clones in this sample may be carry-over from other donors' samples. The sequences come from CD8+ T cells from cultured PBMCs, collected from culture after CMV antigen stimulation. In DNA, the CDR3 is TGTGCCAGCGCGGTTACAGGGGGCCCTCCGGCTGGCTACACCTTC. Protein product: CASAVTGGPPAGYTF.